One and the same sample provided the 30 T cell receptor beta chains below, sequenced in a study of OX40 agonist ivuxolimab in advanced cancers. Here immunoSEQ multiplex PCR was the method, and the copy in TCRdb shows in-frame clones only, minus some. The table lists 78,000 or so clones, more than 90% of them singletons. Sequenced here: CD4+ or CD8+ T cells sorted from blood, sampled in a trial of the OX40 agonist ivuxolimab. These receptor sequences come from an adult with an advanced solid tumor such as melanoma, head and neck, liver or kidney cancer.

This clone has just one count. The CDR3 is CASSTFRGETQYF. The CDR3 nucleotides are TGTGCCAGCAGCACCTTTAGGGGTGAGACCCAGTACTTC. The chain joins TRBV9 to TRBJ2-5; D is perhaps TRBD1 (5 bases). Germline assignment: CDR1 SGDLS and CDR2 YYNGEE. The CDR3 has 13 amino acids. V was shortened by 4 bases and J by 5 bases, with 12 bases between the two germline ends.

This sequence joins TRBV7-8 and TRBJ1-4; D remains unclear. In germline, CDR1 is SGHVS, CDR2 FQNEAQ. V lost 5 bases and J lost 3, with 13 bases in between. This CDR3 is built from 15 residues. For the CDR3, the DNA is TGTGCCAGCAGCGCCGCTGGAACTGCTAATGAAAAACTGTTTTTT. This translates into CASSAAGTANEKLFF.

The chain employs TRBV7-2 and TRBJ2-7, with 7 bases matching TRBD1. The CDR3 runs 15 residues. Germline V gene sequence: CDR1 SGHTA, CDR2 FQGNSA. V shed 7 bases, J shed 5 bases, and the junction held 14 bases outside the gene matches. CDR3 region: CASTFGDREFDEQYF. The CDR3 DNA is TGTGCCAGCACCTTTGGGGACAGAGAATTCGACGAGCAGTACTTC.

The V and J genes are TRBV4-3 and TRBJ1-3; D is ambiguous. Looked up from germline, CDR1 is LGHNA and CDR2 is YSLEER. CDR3 length: 19 amino acids. Trimming stripped 0 bases from V and 0 bases from J, with 18 bases between. CDR3 in amino acids: CASSQDLVWKESSGNTIYF. CDR3 bases: TGCGCCAGCAGCCAAGATCTGGTGTGGAAGGAGAGCTCTGGAAACACCATATATTTT.

The J gene is TRBJ1-2, the V gene TRBV19; 10 bases line up with TRBD1. Unmatched junction bases numbered 4, after V lost 3 bases and J lost 6 bases. CDR3 length equals 14 residues. Germline V gene data show CDR1 as LNHDA and CDR2 as SQIVND (reference sequence). Here the CDR3 DNA reads TGTGCCAGTAGTATGACAGGGGGCGTTGATGGCTACACCTTC. The encoded protein is CASSMTGGVDGYTF.

The genes are TRBV7-8 and TRBJ2-7; 12 bases fit TRBD2. V dropped 5 bases and J dropped 0; count of bases not matched to a gene: 5. In germline, CDR1 is SGHVS, CDR2 FQNEAQ. The CDR3 runs to 16 residues. The chain's CDR3 is CASSAGLAGSSYEQYF. CDR3 nucleotide sequence: TGTGCCAGCAGCGCCGGACTAGCGGGAAGCTCCTACGAGCAGTACTTC. Full variable domain (rest looked up from reference TRBV7-8 and TRBJ2-7): GAGVSQSPRYKVAKRGQDVALRCDPISGHVSLFWYQQALGQGPEFLTYFQNEAQLDKSGLPSDRFFAERPEGSVSTLKIQRTQQEDSAVYLCASSAGLAGSSYEQYFGPGTRLTVT.

The genes are TRBV13 and TRBJ2-7; D not certain. V lost 7 bases and J lost 2, with 18 bases in between. Germline V gene data show CDR1 as PRHDT and CDR2 as FYEKMQ (reference sequence). The CDR3 consists of 15 residues. The CDR3 is CASIDQALDPYEQYF. As DNA, the CDR3 is TGTGCCAGCATCGACCAGGCCCTCGACCCCTACGAGCAGTACTTC.

The V call is TRBV14, the J call TRBJ1-1; possibly TRBD1 for D (5 bases). Between the trimmed V and J ends, which lost 7 bases and 0 bases, there was a span of 15 bases. The CDR3 contains 15 residues. Germline CDR1 is SGHDN and CDR2 is FVKESK. The CDR3 region is CASTQSRGLNTEAFF. The CDR3, as DNA: TGTGCCAGCACCCAGAGTAGGGGCCTGAACACTGAAGCTTTCTTT.

This clone was seen a single time. The genes are TRBV9 and TRBJ1-5; possible D gene TRBD1, 5 bases. This CDR3 comprises 15 residues. Germline assignment: CDR1 SGDLS and CDR2 YYNGEE. V was trimmed by 4 bases and J by 0 bases, leaving 11 bases between them. The CDR3 reads CASSPRGDSNQPQHF. Here the CDR3 DNA reads TGTGCCAGCAGCCCAAGGGGAGATAGCAATCAGCCCCAGCATTTT.

This clone has only one observation. The V and J genes are TRBV11-2 and TRBJ2-2, with 9 bases fitting TRBD1. Germline V lookup: CDR1 SGHAT, CDR2 FQNNGV. The CDR3 has 14 residues. The J segment lost 5 bases and the V segment lost 5 bases, leaving 3 bases of the junction unmatched. As DNA, the CDR3 is TGTGCCAGCAGCCCGACAGGGGGAACCGGGGAGCTGTTTTTT. Translating gives CASSPTGGTGELFF.

This sequence joins TRBV14 and TRBJ2-7; 7 bases are shared with TRBD1. The CDR3 spans 15 residues. Germline-derived CDR1 and CDR2 are SGHDN and FVKESK. Trimming at V came to 3 bases and at J to 5 bases, leaving 10 bases not matched to a gene. CDR3 sequence: CASSHRDSLYHEQYF. The CDR3 DNA is TGTGCCAGCAGCCACCGGGACAGCCTTTACCACGAGCAGTACTTC. Variable domain in full (rest from reference TRBV14 and TRBJ2-7): EAGVTQFPSHSVIEKGQTVTLRCDPISGHDNLYWYRRVMGKEIKFLLHFVKESKQDESGMPNNRFLAERTGGTYSTLKVQPAELEDSGVYFCASSHRDSLYHEQYFGPGTRLTVT.

The chain carries TRBV6-6 and TRBJ1-4, with TRBD1 matching 7 bases. The V and J ends lost 4 bases and 6 bases, in that order; junction bases with no gene match: 5. CDR3 length: 14 residues. Germline CDR1 MNHNY, CDR2 SVGAGI (reference sequence). The CDR3 DNA reads as TGTGCCAGCAGTTCGACAGGGTGGGATGAAAAACTGTTTTTT. Translating gives CASSSTGWDEKLFF.

This chain connects TRBV19 to TRBJ2-1; D may be TRBD2 (7 bases). The CDR3 is 15 residues long. CDR1 is LNHDA, CDR2 SQIVND, per germline (reference sequence). V shed 3 bases and J shed 2 bases, with 11 bases lying between them. CDR3 in amino acids: CASSMAGGPYNEQFF. CDR3 in DNA: TGTGCCAGTAGTATGGCCGGGGGGCCCTACAATGAGCAGTTCTTC.

The chain employs TRBV6-5 and TRBJ2-4, with 7 bases lining up with TRBD1. The V gene's germline CDR1 is MNHEY and CDR2 SVGAGI. Trimming removed 4 bases from V and 0 bases from J; junction bases left unmatched: 6. The CDR3 runs to 16 residues. This CDR3 reads CASSSRTGLAKNIQYF. CDR3 nucleotide sequence: TGTGCCAGCAGTTCCCGGACAGGATTAGCCAAAAACATTCAGTACTTC.

V is TRBV5-4 and J is TRBJ2-3; 11 nucleotides align to TRBD2. V dropped 4 bases and J dropped 2; count of bases not matched to a gene: 6. Per germline, CDR1 SGHNT and CDR2 YYREEE (reference sequence). The CDR3 runs 16 residues. The CDR3 sequence: CASSPRGLAVTDTQYF. The DNA of the CDR3 is TGTGCCAGCAGCCCCCGGGGACTAGCGGTCACAGATACGCAGTATTTT.

The V call is TRBV10-3, the J call TRBJ2-4; TRBD1 matches at 9 bases. Germline CDR1 is ENHRY and CDR2 is SYGVKD. With 2 bases clipped from V and 0 bases from J, the junction kept 17 bases outside the gene matches. The CDR3 length is 21 residues. The CDR3 nucleotides are TGTGCCATCAGTGAGAGGCTGGTGGACAGGGGTTCCCTATTAGCCAAAAACATTCAGTACTTC. It codes for CAISERLVDRGSLLAKNIQYF.

V gene TRBV2 combines with J gene TRBJ1-6, with TRBD1 as a possible D gene (6 bases). The germline V gene has CDR1 SNHLY and CDR2 FYNNEI. The length of the CDR3 is 15 residues. Trimming left V 4 bases short and J 7 bases short, with 14 bases between. The CDR3 sequence: CASSATGFENSPLHF. CDR3 DNA sequence: TGTGCCAGCAGTGCAACAGGGTTTGAGAATTCACCCCTCCACTTT.

This chain joins TRBV4-1 and TRBJ1-1; a weak D match, TRBD1 (6 bases). V lost 4 bases and J 6 bases, leaving 18 bases between the germline ends. The CDR3 extends over 15 amino acids. Germline loops: CDR1 MGHRA, CDR2 YSYEKL. The CDR3 sequence is CASSLGGGLVSEAFF. CDR3 sequence (DNA): TGCGCCAGCAGCCTAGGGGGGGGGCTAGTTTCTGAAGCTTTCTTT.

The V call is TRBV29-1, the J call TRBJ2-7; D is perhaps TRBD1 (5 bases). The V and J ends lost 0 bases and 3 bases respectively, with 15 bases between them. CDR3 size: 15 residues. The germline V gene encodes CDR1 SQVTM and CDR2 ANQGSEA. The DNA of the CDR3 is TGCAGCGTTGAAGATGGTTCCTCTAGGGGCTACGAGCAGTACTTC. Its translation: CSVEDGSSRGYEQYF.

This chain joins TRBV4-3 and TRBJ2-5; the D gene is possibly TRBD2 (6 bases). The CDR3 sequence is 15 residues long. Germline lookup yields CDR1 LGHNA and CDR2 YSLEER. With 4 bases removed from V and 5 bases from J, the gap between germline ends came to 17 bases. The CDR3 loop reads CASSPESGQSETQYF. DNA of the CDR3: TGCGCCAGCAGCCCAGAAAGCGGGCAGTCCGAGACCCAGTACTTC.

The chain employs TRBV7-8 and TRBJ1-5; no firm D call. From germline, CDR1 is SGHVS and CDR2 FQNEAQ. This CDR3 contains 13 residues. V gave up 4 bases and J gave up 7 bases, with 11 bases separating them. The CDR3 is CASSSEEAQPQHF. CDR3 bases: TGTGCCAGCAGCTCCGAGGAGGCCCAGCCCCAGCATTTT.

CDR3 in amino acids: CASSLGVRETYEQYF. The CDR3 region has the DNA TGTGCCAGCAGTTTAGGGGTTCGGGAAACCTACGAGCAGTACTTC. The rearrangement links TRBV27 to TRBJ2-7; D might be TRBD2 (5 bases). Germline V CDR1 and CDR2: MNHEY, SMNVEV (reference sequence). The ends were cut back, 2 bases at V and 2 bases at J, with 13 bases in the middle. CDR3 length equals 15 residues.

The gene calls are TRBV6-4 and TRBJ2-7, with D maybe TRBD2 (6 bases). Trimming stripped 6 bases from V and 2 bases from J, with 32 bases between. CDR1 is MRHNA, CDR2 SNTAGT, per germline. This CDR3 comprises 20 residues. The CDR3 protein is CASSLSRRREAGQKTYEQYF. The CDR3 coding sequence is TGTGCCAGCAGCCTCTCCCGGCGTAGGGAGGCAGGCCAAAAAACCTACGAGCAGTACTTC.

The chain employs TRBV27 and TRBJ2-7; no clear D. Trimming pared 1 base from V and 5 bases from J, leaving 12 bases between. The CDR3 spans 14 residues. Germline CDR1 MNHEY, CDR2 SMNVEV (reference sequence). CDR3 DNA: TGTGCCAGCAGTTTATGGCAGGCCGACCACGAGCAGTACTTC. Translated: CASSLWQADHEQYF.

CDR3 nucleotides: TGCGCCAGCAGCCAAGGCAGGGGCAGGACAAACACTGAAGCTTTCTTT. Translating gives CASSQGRGRTNTEAFF. The chain has TRBV4-3 and TRBJ1-1, with D perhaps matching TRBD1 (6 bases). Germline CDR1 reads LGHNA; CDR2 reads YSLEER. The V and J ends lost 1 base and 2 bases respectively, with 14 bases between them. The CDR3 has 16 residues.

This chain uses TRBV6-4 with TRBJ1-4; the match to TRBD1 covers 11 bases. From germline, CDR1 is MRHNA and CDR2 SNTAGT. Losses at the gene ends were 2 bases for V and 8 bases for J; bases not matched to a gene: 4. The CDR3 sequence is 15 residues long. CDR3 sequence reads: CASSDRTGGREKLFF. DNA for the CDR3: TGTGCCAGCAGTGACAGGACAGGGGGCCGGGAAAAACTGTTTTTT.

V is TRBV12-5 and J is TRBJ1-1; D is possibly TRBD1 (6 bases). This CDR3 spans 12 amino acids. Germline-derived CDR1 and CDR2 are LGHNT and FRNRAP. Trimming removed 2 bases at V and 10 bases at J, with 11 bases between. The CDR3 here is CASGLIGGTAFF. The CDR3 DNA is TGTGCTAGTGGTTTGATAGGGGGGACAGCTTTCTTT.

The CDR3 DNA follows: TGTGCCAGCAGCTTAGCTCCCGGCCAGGGGTGGCAGTACTTC. Amino acid sequence: CASSLAPGQGWQYF. The chain combines TRBV7-9 with TRBJ2-7; weak D call: TRBD1 (6 bases). The CDR3 loop spans 14 amino acids. V dropped 0 bases and J dropped 9 bases, with 15 bases sitting between them. CDR1 is SEHNR, CDR2 FQNEAQ, per germline (reference sequence).

The chain joins TRBV5-4 to TRBJ1-2; D uncertain. V lost 4 bases to trimming and J lost 8 bases, with 18 bases between them. The CDR3 has 14 residues. The germline V gene encodes CDR1 SGHNT and CDR2 YYREEE (reference sequence). In DNA, the CDR3 is TGTGCCAGCAGCCTTGGCGGAACAGCAAAGGGCTACACCTTC. Translating it yields CASSLGGTAKGYTF.

This sequence joins TRBV4-2 and TRBJ2-3; D is ambiguous. Trimming left V 0 bases short and J 3 bases short, with 13 bases between. Germline loops: CDR1 LGHNA, CDR2 YNFKEQ. The length of the CDR3 is 16 residues. The CDR3: CASSQEGRLETDTQYF. In nucleotides, the CDR3 is TGTGCCAGCAGCCAAGAGGGAAGGCTAGAAACAGATACGCAGTATTTT.